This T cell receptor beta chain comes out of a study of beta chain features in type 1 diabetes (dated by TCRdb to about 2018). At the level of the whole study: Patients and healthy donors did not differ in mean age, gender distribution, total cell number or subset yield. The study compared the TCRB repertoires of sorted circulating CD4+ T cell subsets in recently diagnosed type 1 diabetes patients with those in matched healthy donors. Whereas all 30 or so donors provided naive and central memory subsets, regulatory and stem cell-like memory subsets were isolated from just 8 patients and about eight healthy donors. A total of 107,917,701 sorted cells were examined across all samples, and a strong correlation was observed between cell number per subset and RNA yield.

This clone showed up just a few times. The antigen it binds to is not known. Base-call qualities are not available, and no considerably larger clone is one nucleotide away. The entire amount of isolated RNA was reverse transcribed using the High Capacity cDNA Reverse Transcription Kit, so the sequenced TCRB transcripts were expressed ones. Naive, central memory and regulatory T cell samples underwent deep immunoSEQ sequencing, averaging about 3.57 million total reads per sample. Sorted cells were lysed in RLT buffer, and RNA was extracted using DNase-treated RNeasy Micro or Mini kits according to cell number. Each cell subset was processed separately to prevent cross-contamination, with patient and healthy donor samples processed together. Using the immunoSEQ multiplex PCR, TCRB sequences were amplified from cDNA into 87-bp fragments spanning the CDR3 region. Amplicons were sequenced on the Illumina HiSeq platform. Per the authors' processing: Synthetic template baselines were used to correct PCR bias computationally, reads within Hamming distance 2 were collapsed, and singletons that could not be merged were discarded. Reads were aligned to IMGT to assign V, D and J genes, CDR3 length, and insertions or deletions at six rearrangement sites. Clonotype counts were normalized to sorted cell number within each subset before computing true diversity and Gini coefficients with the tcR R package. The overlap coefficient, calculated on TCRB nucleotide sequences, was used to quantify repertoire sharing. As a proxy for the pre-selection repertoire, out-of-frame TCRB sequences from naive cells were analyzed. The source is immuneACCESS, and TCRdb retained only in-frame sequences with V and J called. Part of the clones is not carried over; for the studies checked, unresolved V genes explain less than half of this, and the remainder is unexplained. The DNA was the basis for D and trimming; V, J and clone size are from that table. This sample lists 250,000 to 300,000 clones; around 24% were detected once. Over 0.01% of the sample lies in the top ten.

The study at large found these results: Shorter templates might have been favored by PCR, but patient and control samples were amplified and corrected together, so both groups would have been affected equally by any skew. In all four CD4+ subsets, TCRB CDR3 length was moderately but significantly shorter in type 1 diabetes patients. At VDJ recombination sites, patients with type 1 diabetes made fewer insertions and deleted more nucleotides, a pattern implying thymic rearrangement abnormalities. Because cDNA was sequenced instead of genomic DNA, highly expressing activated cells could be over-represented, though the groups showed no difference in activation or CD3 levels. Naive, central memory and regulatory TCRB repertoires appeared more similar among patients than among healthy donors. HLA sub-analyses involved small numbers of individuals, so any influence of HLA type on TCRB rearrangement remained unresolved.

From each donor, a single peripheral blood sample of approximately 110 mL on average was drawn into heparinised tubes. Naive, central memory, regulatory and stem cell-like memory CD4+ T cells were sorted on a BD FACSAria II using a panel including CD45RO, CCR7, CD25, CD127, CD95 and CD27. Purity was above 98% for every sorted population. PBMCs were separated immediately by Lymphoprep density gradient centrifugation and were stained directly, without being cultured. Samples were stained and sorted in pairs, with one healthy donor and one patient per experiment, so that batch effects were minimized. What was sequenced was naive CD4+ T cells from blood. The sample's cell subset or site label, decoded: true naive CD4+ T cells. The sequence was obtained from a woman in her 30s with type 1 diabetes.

Read as DNA, the sequence is TGTGCCTGGAGGGCGACTAGCGGGGCGTCAGATACGCAGTATTTT. Its product reads: CAWRATSGASDTQYF. Rearrangement joined TRBV30 to TRBJ2-3; TRBD2 aligns with 11 central bases. Unmatched junction bases come to 6, with V trimmed by 3 bases and J by 4 bases. The germline V gene encodes CDR1 GTSNPN and CDR2 SVGIG (reference sequence). Reading from cysteine to phenylalanine, the CDR3 counts 15 amino acids. The only DNA kept is the CDR3, 45 bases in frame from the first base. Extended through the reference TRBV30 and TRBJ2-3 proteins, this CDR3 yields the full variable domain: SQTIHQWPATLVQPVGSPLSLECTVEGTSNPNLYWYRQAAGRGLQLLFYSVGIGQISSEVPQNLSASRPQDRQFILSSKKLLLSDSGFYLCAWRATSGASDTQYFGPGTRLTVL.